Each of the 17 T cell receptor beta chains below was sequenced from the same sample in a study of early T cells in non-severe SARS-CoV-2 infection (TCRdb year 2021). The library was produced with 5' RACE. Sequencing used a NextSeq 500. TCRdb ran its own pipeline on the public reads, namely fastp trimming at Q25 and MiXCR clone calling, and kept in-frame beta chains. Every CDR3 protein is listed once, alongside the most common genes and DNA of its rows. This sample comprises around 60,000 distinct CDR3 sequences, roughly 12% of them detected only once. Of the sample, approximately 9.8% is held by the ten largest clones. The sample consisted of whole blood. The receptors shown here come from an adult who was a healthcare worker with PCR-confirmed SARS-CoV-2 infection or an uninfected control (not recorded which).

This clonotype was counted a few times. The chain links TRBV5-6 to TRBJ1-2, with TRBD1 identical over 7 bases. This CDR3 contains 14 residues. V lost 4 bases and J lost 5; bases outside the gene matches: 8. Germline V gives CDR1 SGHDT, CDR2 YYEEEE. CDR3: CASSKDRKRYGYTF. Written as DNA, the CDR3 is TGTGCCAGCAGCAAGGACAGGAAGAGGTATGGCTACACCTTC.

This clonotype was seen ten or more times. The chain is built from TRBV12-3 or TRBV12-4 and TRBJ1-5; D not certain. CDR3 length: 13 residues. Deletions cut 7 bases from V and 0 bases from J, with 7 bases between. CDR3 nucleotides: TGTGCCAGCAACCTAGATAGCAATCAGCCCCAGCATTTT. Translation: CASNLDSNQPQHF.

The genes are TRBV7-8 and TRBJ2-3, with TRBD2 matching over 8 bases. This CDR3 is built from 16 residues. Germline CDR1 and CDR2: SGHVS and FQNEAQ. J gave up 6 bases and V 1 base, and 9 bases lay outside the gene matches. CDR3 in DNA: TGTGCCAGCAGCTTAGTAGCGGGGCCTACGACGGATACGCAGTATTTT. Translation gives CASSLVAGPTTDTQYF.

CDR3 in amino acids: CAISVLAEETQYF. CDR3 coding DNA: TGTGCCATCAGTGTTCTCGCGGAAGAGACCCAGTACTTC. The rearrangement joins TRBV10-3 to TRBJ2-5; D ambiguous. V was cut by 4 bases and J by 3 bases, with 9 bases left in between. This CDR3 comprises 13 residues. Per germline, CDR1 ENHRY and CDR2 SYGVKD.

This clonotype was seen only a few times. The CDR3 sequence: CASSSSGGVREKLFF. The CDR3 DNA sequence: TGTGCCAGCAGCTCTAGCGGGGGCGTGAGGGAAAAACTGTTTTTT. The chain recombines TRBV2 with TRBJ1-4; maybe TRBD1 (6 bases). The CDR3 length is 15 residues. V lost 6 bases and J lost 8, with 19 bases in between. Germline CDR1 reads SNHLY; CDR2 reads FYNNEI.

This clonotype was detected ten times or more. CDR3: CASTPFTGVGNTIYF. In DNA, the CDR3 is TGTGCCAGCACCCCGTTCACGGGGGTAGGAAACACCATATATTTT. The rearrangement links TRBV7-2 to TRBJ1-3; possible D gene TRBD1, 5 bases. Trimming took 7 bases from V and 4 from J, leaving 17 bases between them. The CDR3 is made up of 15 amino acids. Germline CDR1 and CDR2: SGHTA and FQGNSA.

This clonotype has a count of ten or more. The V call is TRBV5-1, the J call TRBJ2-7; D is uncertain. Per the germline V gene, CDR1 is SGHRS and CDR2 is YFSETQ. Trimming removed 0 bases at V and 6 bases at J, with 4 bases between. CDR3 length: 11 residues. CDR3 residues: CASSLVVEQYF. The CDR3 coding sequence is TGCGCCAGCAGCTTGGTCGTCGAGCAGTACTTC. Full variable domain (missing parts from reference TRBV5-1 and TRBJ2-7): KAGVTQTPRYLIKTRGQQVTLSCSPISGHRSVSWYQQTPGQGLQFLFEYFSETQRNKGNFPGRFSGRQFSNSRSEMNVSTLELGDSALYLCASSLVVEQYFGPGTRLTVT.

With respect to this clonotype: It may be a read error: a sequence one base away is much more abundant. The rearrangement links TRBV29-1 to TRBJ2-3; the match to TRBD2 covers 11 bases. Germline V gives CDR1 SQVTM, CDR2 ANQGSEA. Trimming removed 7 bases from V and 4 bases from J; junction bases left unmatched: 7. The CDR3 runs 14 residues. CDR3 bases: TGCAGCGCTGATGATAGCGGGAGGGCAGATACGCAGTATTTT. The encoded protein is CSADDSGRADTQYF.

This clonotype has a handful of counts. This chain connects TRBV6-2 or TRBV6-3 to TRBJ2-7; TRBD2 matches 9 bases. V was pared by 6 bases and J by 5 bases, with 20 bases of the junction left unmatched. Germline CDR1 MNHEY, CDR2 SVGEGT. This CDR3 has 18 residues. The CDR3 DNA reads as TGTGCCAGCAGCCCTAGCCGGCCCGGGCGGGAGGGCCCCAACGAGCAGTACTTC. Its protein is CASSPSRPGREGPNEQYF.

This clonotype was seen a handful of times. The V gene is TRBV29-1, the J gene TRBJ2-2, with a weak D call TRBD2 (7 bases). Germline CDR1 is SQVTM and CDR2 is ANQGSEA. The CDR3 is made up of 10 amino acids. V lost 4 bases, J lost 11 bases, and 8 bases lay in between. CDR3 loop: CSVGGGELFF. Here the CDR3 DNA reads TGCAGCGTTGGGGGGGGCGAGCTGTTTTTT.

This clonotype was detected ten times or more. The gene calls are TRBV7-9 and TRBJ2-3; D might be TRBD2 (5 bases). CDR1 SEHNR and CDR2 FQNEAQ come from the germline V gene (reference sequence). This CDR3 has 16 residues. The germline V and J ends were trimmed by 5 bases and 6 bases, with 21 bases remaining between them. The CDR3 protein is CASSTRTGRGSDTQYF. Here the CDR3 DNA reads TGTGCCAGCAGCACCCGGACTGGCAGAGGGAGTGATACGCAGTATTTT.

This clonotype was counted at least ten times. The rearrangement joins TRBV6-2 or TRBV6-3 to TRBJ1-5, with a tentative D call TRBD1 (6 bases). Trimming shortened V by 5 bases and J by 0 bases, and 11 bases separated the two germline ends. The CDR3 spans 15 residues. The germline CDR1 and CDR2 sequences are MNHEY and SVGEGT. CDR3 in DNA: TGTGCCAGCAGTCCGACAGGTCGTAGCAATCAGCCCCAGCATTTT. Residues: CASSPTGRSNQPQHF.

The V gene is TRBV5-1, the J gene TRBJ1-1, with TRBD1 matching 11 bases. This CDR3 contains 18 residues. Germline V gene sequence: CDR1 SGHRS, CDR2 YFSETQ. V was pared by 0 bases and J by 0 bases, with 7 bases of the junction left unmatched. The CDR3 spells CASSLDPAGQGVNTEAFF. The CDR3 nucleotides read TGCGCCAGCAGCTTGGACCCCGCGGGACAGGGGGTGAACACTGAAGCTTTCTTT.

This rearrangement joins TRBV10-3 to TRBJ2-7; the D gene is possibly TRBD2 (7 bases). V dropped 3 bases and J dropped 0 bases, with 12 bases sitting between them. CDR1 is ENHRY, CDR2 SYGVKD, per germline. This CDR3 has 15 amino acids. In nucleotides, the CDR3 is TGTGCCATCAGTGAAGGCGGGGGCGCCTCCTACGAGCAGTACTTC. It is translated as CAISEGGGASYEQYF.

This clonotype is classed as medium-sized. The rearrangement links TRBV3-1 to TRBJ2-7; TRBD2 is a possible D gene (5 bases). Germline V gene sequence: CDR1 LGHDT, CDR2 YNNKEL (reference sequence). Trimming removed 4 bases at V and 3 bases at J, with 10 bases between. The CDR3 is made up of 13 amino acids. The CDR3 is CASSRTSGYEQYF. CDR3 coding DNA: TGTGCCAGCAGCCGGACTTCGGGCTACGAGCAGTACTTC.

The chain recombines TRBV11-3 with TRBJ2-3, with D unresolved. V gave up 4 bases and J gave up 2 bases, with 10 bases separating them. The CDR3 runs 14 residues. Germline V gene sequence: CDR1 SGHNT, CDR2 YENEEA. CDR3 in amino acids: CASSSGPNTDTQYF. The CDR3 DNA is TGTGCCAGCAGCTCAGGACCAAACACAGATACGCAGTATTTT.

A few counts support this clonotype. The V gene is TRBV28, the J gene TRBJ1-1; a possible D gene is TRBD1 (5 bases). The V end lost 1 base, the J end lost 5 bases, and 8 bases lay between the germline ends. This CDR3 has 13 amino acids. Germline V gives CDR1 MDHEN, CDR2 SYDVKM. CDR3 in amino acids: CASSLFGGTEAFF. The CDR3 nucleotides are TGTGCCAGCAGTTTATTTGGGGGGACTGAAGCTTTCTTT.